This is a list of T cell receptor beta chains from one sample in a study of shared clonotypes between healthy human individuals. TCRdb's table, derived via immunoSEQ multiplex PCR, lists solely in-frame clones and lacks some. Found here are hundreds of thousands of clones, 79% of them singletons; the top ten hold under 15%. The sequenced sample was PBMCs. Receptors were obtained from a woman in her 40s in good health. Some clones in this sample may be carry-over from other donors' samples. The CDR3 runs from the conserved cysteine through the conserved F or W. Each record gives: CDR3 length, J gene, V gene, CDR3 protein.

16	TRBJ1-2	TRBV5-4	CASSFMGIDRAAGYTF
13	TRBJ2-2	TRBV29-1	CSVDRGGTGELFF
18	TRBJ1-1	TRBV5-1	CASSLARGQGRRNTEAFF
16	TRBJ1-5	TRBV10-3	CAISEGAFGSNQPQHF
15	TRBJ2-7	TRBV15	CATSRVLAGGREQYF
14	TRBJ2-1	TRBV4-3	CASSQGLAGPEQFF
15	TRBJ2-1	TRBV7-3	CASSTGLAGVDEQFF
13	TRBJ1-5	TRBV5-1	CASSLDSNQPQHF
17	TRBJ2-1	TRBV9	CASSGGVRDPSYNEQFF
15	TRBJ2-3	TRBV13	CASSPSLGPTDTQYF
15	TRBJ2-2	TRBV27	CASRWTSGYTGELFF
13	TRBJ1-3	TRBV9	CASSKDSGNTIYF
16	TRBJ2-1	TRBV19	CASSRVSGSSYNEQFF
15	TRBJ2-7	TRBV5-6	CASSLPGTSDYEQYF
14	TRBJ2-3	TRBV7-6	CASSLRDGADTQYF
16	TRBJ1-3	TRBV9	CASSPRQGISGNTIYF
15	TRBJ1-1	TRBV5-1	CASRPTTGGNTEAFF